This note documents a single T cell receptor beta chain sequence. The CDR3 covers 15 residues. Germline V gene sequence: CDR1 MRHNA, CDR2 SNTAGT. V was clipped by 6 bases and J by 4 bases; unmatched bases: 10. Constant-region reverse primers amplified full-length variable regions, followed by semi-nested Nested Universal Primer A PCR. MiXCR was run by TCRdb on the 5' RACE reads, yielding one entry per CDR3 protein. The sample lists tens of thousands of distinct CDR3 sequences, roughly a quarter seen once, with more than 3% in the top ten. This chain uses TRBV6-4 with TRBJ1-1; 8 bases align to TRBD1. Sequenced material: tumor-infiltrating naive CD4+ T cells sorted from the breast tumor. This sample's subset: naive CD4+ T cells, CD4+CD45RA+CD25-. This receptor was taken from a female donor with breast cancer. CDR3 nucleotide sequence: TGTGCCAGCAGCCAAGACAGGGGAGGGGGCACTGAAGCTTTCTTT. Amino acids: CASSQDRGGGTEAFF.